One sample yielded the 32 T cell receptor beta chains listed below, sequenced in a study of blood T cell repertoires in COVID-19. Clones were read by immunoSEQ multiplex PCR, and TCRdb kept only the in-frame ones, dropping some. The sample lists roughly 250,000 clones, 82% occurring once. Sample: peripheral blood. Receptors were obtained from a woman older than 75 with active or convalescent COVID-19.

This clone was observed a handful of times. The V and J genes are TRBV19 and TRBJ1-2; D perhaps matches TRBD1 (5 bases). V gave up 1 base and J gave up 2 bases, with 8 bases separating them. CDR1 LNHDA and CDR2 SQIVND come from the germline V gene (reference sequence). The CDR3 is 14 amino acids. The CDR3: CASSIVKGNYGYTF. CDR3 nucleotide sequence: TGTGCCAGTAGTATAGTAAAGGGGAACTATGGCTACACCTTC.

In this sample, this clone turned up many times. The chain joins TRBV28 to TRBJ1-2; 8 bases are shared with TRBD1. Trimming at V came to 4 bases and at J to 4 bases, leaving 5 bases not matched to a gene. In germline, CDR1 is MDHEN, CDR2 SYDVKM. The CDR3 is made up of 14 amino acids. The CDR3 region has the DNA TGTGCCAGCAGTTGGGCAGGGGGCTTCTATGGCTACACCTTC. It encodes CASSWAGGFYGYTF.

This clone has just a few counts. The genes are TRBV2 and TRBJ1-2; TRBD1 agrees at 9 bases. The CDR3 contains 14 residues. The V and J ends lost 6 bases and 7 bases, in that order; junction bases with no gene match: 9. Looked up from germline, CDR1 is SNHLY and CDR2 is FYNNEI. The CDR3 sequence: CASRPGTGSSGYTF. CDR3 bases: TGTGCCAGCAGGCCGGGGACAGGGAGTTCTGGCTACACCTTC. Together with reference TRBV2 and TRBJ1-2, the CDR3 gives the full variable domain: EPEVTQTPSHQVTQMGQEVILRCVPISNHLYFYWYRQILGQKVEFLVSFYNNEISEKSEIFDDQFSVERPDGSNFTLKIRSTKLEDSAMYFCASRPGTGSSGYTFGSGTRLTVV.

The chain combines TRBV27 with TRBJ2-2; D call uncertain. CDR1 MNHEY and CDR2 SMNVEV come from the germline V gene (reference sequence). The CDR3 consists of 15 residues. Trimming removed 7 bases at V and 1 base at J, with 13 bases between. For the CDR3, the DNA is TGTGCCAGCAATCAATTGGGCAGGAACACCGGGGAGCTGTTTTTT. Translated: CASNQLGRNTGELFF.

The rearrangement joins TRBV20-1 to TRBJ1-3; 8 positions agree with TRBD1. Germline CDR1 DFQATT, CDR2 SNEGSKA (reference sequence). The CDR3 has 15 residues. The V segment lost 3 bases and the J segment 2 bases; nucleotides outside the gene matches: 6. The CDR3 loop reads CSASRGTGTGNTIYF. CDR3 nucleotide sequence: TGCAGTGCTAGTAGGGGGACAGGAACTGGAAACACCATATATTTT.

This clone turned up a few times. The rearrangement uses TRBV2 and TRBJ1-2, with D perhaps matching TRBD1 (6 bases). V lost 0 bases and J 7 bases, leaving 12 bases between the germline ends. The germline gives CDR1 SNHLY, CDR2 FYNNEI. The CDR3 length is 14 residues. The CDR3 is CASSEARGGGGYTF. DNA of the CDR3: TGTGCCAGCAGTGAAGCTCGAGGGGGTGGTGGCTACACCTTC.

V usage is TRBV7-9 and J usage is TRBJ1-1; 7 bases are a match to TRBD1. CDR1 and CDR2 from the germline V gene are SEHNR and FQNEAQ (reference sequence). V shed 5 bases, J shed 3 bases, and the junction held 9 bases outside the gene matches. The CDR3 has 15 amino acids. CDR3 in amino acids: CASSRWDRIDTEAFF. CDR3 in DNA: TGTGCCAGCAGCCGTTGGGACAGAATAGACACTGAAGCTTTCTTT.

This chain links TRBV2 with TRBJ1-6; D possibly corresponds to TRBD1 (6 bases). CDR3 length: 15 amino acids. Germline-derived CDR1 and CDR2 are SNHLY and FYNNEI. Trimming cost V 6 bases and J 6 bases, with 15 bases left between them. The CDR3 DNA reads TGTGCCAGCAGGGGGAGGGGGGCGTCTAATTCACCCCTCCACTTT. Protein: CASRGRGASNSPLHF.

This rearrangement joins TRBV10-3 to TRBJ1-2; D gene uncertain. CDR3 length: 13 amino acids. Trimming removed 3 bases from V and 1 base from J, with 6 bases in between. Germline-derived CDR1 and CDR2 are ENHRY and SYGVKD. CDR3 bases: TGTGCCATCAGTGACTCCCTTAACTATGGCTACACCTTC. Protein: CAISDSLNYGYTF.

The chain joins TRBV6-6 to TRBJ1-5, with D possibly matching TRBD1 (5 bases). V shed 5 bases and J shed 2 bases, with 25 bases lying between them. The CDR3 is made up of 19 amino acids. Germline-derived CDR1 and CDR2 are MNHNY and SVGAGI (reference sequence). The CDR3 DNA reads TGTGCCAGCAGTCCACGGAGGGGCGTTGCACCGGTGGGCAATCAGCCCCAGCATTTT. Its protein is CASSPRRGVAPVGNQPQHF.

J is TRBJ1-5 and V is TRBV27; no clear D. The CDR3 covers 12 residues. Trimming cost V 3 bases and J 9 bases, with 9 bases left between them. Germline V gene lookup returns CDR1 MNHEY and CDR2 SMNVEV (reference sequence). The CDR3 reads CASSFSVGPQHF. The CDR3 DNA reads TGTGCCAGCAGTTTCAGCGTCGGGCCCCAGCATTTT.

The chain couples TRBV30 to TRBJ2-7; no clear D. Trimming left V 1 base short and J 2 bases short, with 3 bases between. This CDR3 has 11 residues. CDR1 and CDR2 (germline): GTSNPN, SVGIG (reference sequence). The CDR3 protein is CAWSAAYEQYF. CDR3 bases: TGTGCCTGGAGTGCGGCCTACGAGCAGTACTTC.

The gene calls are TRBV28 and TRBJ2-7; maybe TRBD1 (5 bases). V was cut by 2 bases and J by 3 bases, with 8 bases left in between. The V gene's germline CDR1 is MDHEN and CDR2 SYDVKM. The CDR3 runs 13 residues. The CDR3 nucleotides read TGTGCCAGCAGTTTACAGGGTCACTACGAGCAGTACTTC. Protein: CASSLQGHYEQYF. Full variable domain (rest looked up from reference TRBV28 and TRBJ2-7): DVKVTQSSRYLVKRTGEKVFLECVQDMDHENMFWYRQDPGLGLRLIYFSYDVKMKEKGDIPEGYSVSREKKERFSLILESASTNQTSMYLCASSLQGHYEQYFGPGTRLTVT.

There are a few counts of this clone. The V and J genes are TRBV5-1 and TRBJ1-3; 8 bases are shared with TRBD1. CDR1 is SGHRS and CDR2 is YFSETQ in the germline V gene. The CDR3 is 17 amino acids. Trimming removed 2 bases from V and 5 bases from J; junction bases left unmatched: 12. In DNA form, the CDR3 reads TGCGCCAGCAGCTTTGAAAGATCGGGACAGGAACGAAACACCATATATTTT. This gives the protein CASSFERSGQERNTIYF.

The chain combines TRBV10-2 with TRBJ1-2; D is possibly TRBD1 (5 bases). With 3 bases removed from V and 0 bases from J, the gap between germline ends came to 11 bases. This CDR3 has 15 amino acids. The germline gives CDR1 WSHSY, CDR2 SAAADI. CDR3 region: CASSEPGQANYGYTF. DNA of the CDR3: TGCGCCAGCAGTGAACCAGGACAAGCTAACTATGGCTACACCTTC.

This sequence joins TRBV6-5 and TRBJ1-1; tentative D call: TRBD1 (5 bases). The CDR3 is made up of 15 amino acids. V shed 0 bases and J shed 2 bases, with 10 bases lying between them. Germline-derived CDR1 and CDR2 are MNHEY and SVGAGI. The DNA for the CDR3 is TGTGCCAGCAGTTACTCGATACAGGTCAACACTGAAGCTTTCTTT. This translates into CASSYSIQVNTEAFF.

This chain uses TRBV3-1 (or the pseudogene TRBV3-2) with TRBJ1-3; no clear D. Germline loops: CDR1 LGHDT, CDR2 YNNKEL (reference sequence). This CDR3 has 14 amino acids. V gave up 5 bases and J gave up 0 bases, with 8 bases separating them. Here the CDR3 DNA reads TGTGCCAGCAGCTGGGCCAGCTCTGGAAACACCATATATTTT. Protein: CASSWASSGNTIYF.

This chain joins TRBV25-1 and TRBJ1-2; D unclear. The germline CDR1 and CDR2 sequences are MGHDK and SYGVNS. V shed 2 bases and J shed 5 bases, with 6 bases lying between them. The CDR3 contains 12 residues. CDR3 bases: TGTGCCAGCAGTGAAGGGAGATATGGCTACACCTTC. Residues: CASSEGRYGYTF.

The chain is built from TRBV30 and TRBJ2-2; TRBD1 might be the D (6 bases). Germline assignment: CDR1 GTSNPN and CDR2 SVGIG (reference sequence). V lost 2 bases and J lost 4, with 14 bases in between. The CDR3 extends over 15 amino acids. CDR3 sequence (DNA): TGTGCCTGGAGTTTGGTACTAGGGGGCACCGGGGAGCTGTTTTTT. It encodes CAWSLVLGGTGELFF.

This clone is a singleton in its sample. The J gene is TRBJ1-5, the V gene TRBV12-3 or TRBV12-4; D gene ambiguous. The CDR3 runs 13 residues. V was pared by 6 bases and J by 7 bases, with 13 bases between. CDR3 nucleotide sequence: TGTGCCAGCAGCGGAACGGGAGGACAGCCCCAGCATTTT. This translates into CASSGTGGQPQHF.

As DNA, the CDR3 is TGTGCCAGCAGCGTAGAGCGGGGTAGCGGGGCGGGGGAGCTGTTTTTT. It codes for CASSVERGSGAGELFF. The chain has TRBV9 and TRBJ2-2, with 8 positions matching TRBD2. The ends lost 0 bases at V and 8 bases at J; junction bases unmatched: 9. This CDR3 spans 16 amino acids. Germline V gene data show CDR1 as SGDLS and CDR2 as YYNGEE. Looking up the rest from reference TRBV9 and TRBJ2-2 gives the full variable domain: DSGVTQTPKHLITATGQRVTLRCSPRSGDLSVYWYQQSLDQGLQFLIQYYNGEERAKGNILERFSAQQFPDLHSELNLSSLELGDSALYFCASSVERGSGAGELFFGEGSRLTVL.

The chain recombines TRBV2 with TRBJ1-4; no firm D call. Between the trimmed V and J ends, which lost 6 bases and 7 bases, there was a span of 9 bases. Germline V gene data show CDR1 as SNHLY and CDR2 as FYNNEI. This CDR3 comprises 12 residues. This CDR3 is CASRAEVEKLFF. In DNA form, the CDR3 reads TGTGCCAGCAGGGCGGAGGTTGAAAAACTGTTTTTT. The full variable domain, completed using reference TRBV2 and TRBJ1-4, is EPEVTQTPSHQVTQMGQEVILRCVPISNHLYFYWYRQILGQKVEFLVSFYNNEISEKSEIFDDQFSVERPDGSNFTLKIRSTKLEDSAMYFCASRAEVEKLFFGSGTQLSVL.

Concerning this clone itself: Other DNA sequences in this specimen translate into the identical CDR3. The V gene is TRBV3-1 (or the pseudogene TRBV3-2), the J gene TRBJ1-3, with D unclear. The CDR3 is made up of 16 amino acids. With 1 base removed from V and 0 bases from J, the gap between germline ends came to 10 bases. The germline V gene has CDR1 LGHDT and CDR2 YNNKEL (reference sequence). The DNA of the CDR3 is TGTGCCAGCAGCCAAGCGACCGGGAGCTCTGGAAACACCATATATTTT. As protein: CASSQATGSSGNTIYF.

The chain combines TRBV20-1 with TRBJ2-3; the D gene is possibly TRBD2 (6 bases). Germline CDR1 is DFQATT and CDR2 is SNEGSKA (reference sequence). The CDR3 consists of 10 residues. CDR3 loop: CSGGVYTQYF. The CDR3 DNA sequence: TGCAGCGGAGGGGTCTATACGCAGTATTTT.

This chain links TRBV5-1 with TRBJ1-3, with unresolved D. Trimming shortened V by 0 bases and J by 0 bases, and 7 bases separated the two germline ends. Germline CDR1 SGHRS, CDR2 YFSETQ. This CDR3 spans 15 amino acids. The CDR3, as DNA: TGCGCCAGCAGCTTGGCCGGGGTCTCTGGAAACACCATATATTTT. It translates to CASSLAGVSGNTIYF.

The chain carries TRBV5-1 and TRBJ2-7, with D tentatively TRBD1 (6 bases). This CDR3 has 15 residues. The V end lost 2 bases, the J end lost 4 bases, and 16 bases lay between the germline ends. Germline V gene sequence: CDR1 SGHRS, CDR2 YFSETQ. The CDR3 region has the DNA TGCGCCAGCAGCTTCGGTGAGGGGGTAGGATACGAGCAGTACTTC. This encodes CASSFGEGVGYEQYF.

This chain uses TRBV30 with TRBJ1-6; D is undetermined. The CDR3 is 16 amino acids. Trimming removed 4 bases from V and 0 bases from J, with 13 bases in between. Germline CDR1 is GTSNPN and CDR2 is SVGIG (reference sequence). CDR3 loop: CAWNHGGNSYNSPLHF. For the CDR3, the DNA is TGTGCCTGGAATCATGGAGGGAACTCCTATAATTCACCCCTCCACTTT.

The chain couples TRBV5-1 to TRBJ2-7; 8 positions match TRBD1. Germline CDR1 reads SGHRS; CDR2 reads YFSETQ. V dropped 7 bases and J dropped 1; count of bases not matched to a gene: 7. This CDR3 is built from 14 residues. The CDR3 sequence is CASVAGTGSYEQYF. The CDR3 coding sequence is TGCGCCAGCGTTGCCGGGACAGGTTCCTACGAGCAGTACTTC.

Only a few counts were recorded for this clone. Other nucleotide sequences from this sample produce the same CDR3. The rearrangement uses TRBV30 and TRBJ1-2; 8 nucleotides align to TRBD1. The CDR3 extends over 12 amino acids. Trimming took 5 bases from V and 1 from J; bases not matched to a gene: 0. Germline V gives CDR1 GTSNPN, CDR2 SVGIG (reference sequence). DNA for the CDR3: TGTGCCTGGGGACAGGGTAACTATGGCTACACCTTC. This sequence encodes CAWGQGNYGYTF.

The rearrangement uses TRBV10-1 and TRBJ1-2; 9 bases are shared with TRBD1. Losses at the gene ends were 3 bases for V and 8 bases for J; bases not matched to a gene: 7. This CDR3 has 14 residues. Germline V gene lookup returns CDR1 WNHNN and CDR2 SYGVQD (reference sequence). The CDR3 coding sequence is TGCGCCAGCAGTGAAAGACAGGGGGGCTACGGCTACACCTTC. Protein product: CASSERQGGYGYTF.

The chain combines TRBV3-1 (or the pseudogene TRBV3-2) with TRBJ1-5; 9 bases agree with TRBD1. The CDR3 totals 14 residues. Germline CDR1 is LGHDT and CDR2 is YNNKEL (reference sequence). The V and J ends lost 4 bases and 6 bases, in that order; junction bases with no gene match: 4. The CDR3 DNA reads as TGTGCCAGCAGCCTTTCGACAGGGGGTCAGCCCCAGCATTTT. Amino acid sequence: CASSLSTGGQPQHF.

V is TRBV18 and J is TRBJ1-5, with D possibly TRBD1 on 5 matching bases. V gave up 4 bases and J gave up 4 bases, with 8 bases separating them. The CDR3 extends over 13 amino acids. Germline loops: CDR1 KGHSH, CDR2 LQKENI. The chain's CDR3 is CASSLDKNQPQHF. DNA for the CDR3: TGTGCCAGCTCACTGGACAAGAATCAGCCCCAGCATTTT.